A single sample is the source of the 30 T cell receptor beta chains below, sequenced in a study of CD8+ T cells in alopecia areata. RNA was isolated and reverse transcribed to cDNA, the sequencing template. TCRdb's table, derived via immunoSEQ multiplex PCR, lists solely in-frame clones and lacks some. Among approximately 82,000 clones listed, 45% to 60% were seen once. Sequencing input: NKG2D-high CD8+ T cells sorted from blood. The receptors shown here come from a human donor with alopecia areata.

This sequence joins TRBV29-1 and TRBJ2-7; 7 bases are a match to TRBD1. The CDR3 is made up of 12 amino acids. Germline-derived CDR1 and CDR2 are SQVTM and ANQGSEA. J lost 2 bases, V lost 4 bases, and 2 bases had no gene match. CDR3 nucleotides: TGCAGCGTTGGTACAGGGGCCTACGAGCAGTACTTC. Translation gives CSVGTGAYEQYF.

The rearrangement uses TRBV28 and TRBJ1-5, with TRBD1 identical over 9 bases. Germline-derived CDR1 and CDR2 are MDHEN and SYDVKM. The V gene end was trimmed by 4 bases and the J gene end by 1 base; junction bases not matched to a gene: 2. The CDR3 is 15 residues long. The CDR3 loop is CASSSDRGSNQPQHF. The CDR3 DNA reads as TGTGCCAGCAGTTCGGACAGGGGCAGCAATCAGCCCCAGCATTTT. Full variable domain (missing parts from reference TRBV28 and TRBJ1-5): DVKVTQSSRYLVKRTGEKVFLECVQDMDHENMFWYRQDPGLGLRLIYFSYDVKMKEKGDIPEGYSVSREKKERFSLILESASTNQTSMYLCASSSDRGSNQPQHFGDGTRLSIL.

V gene TRBV29-1 combines with J gene TRBJ2-5; either TRBD1 or TRBD2 may fit D (5 bases each). This CDR3 is built from 13 residues. V dropped 6 bases and J dropped 4 bases, with 15 bases sitting between them. Germline V gene data show CDR1 as SQVTM and CDR2 as ANQGSEA. The CDR3 protein is CSVRDGKGETQYF. The CDR3, as DNA: TGCAGCGTCAGGGACGGGAAGGGAGAGACCCAGTACTTC.

Turning to this clone: This sample also contains other DNA sequences that code for the same CDR3. V is TRBV2 and J is TRBJ2-7; D gene unclear. Trimming removed 6 bases from V and 4 bases from J, with 4 bases in between. Germline CDR1 reads SNHLY; CDR2 reads FYNNEI. The CDR3 length is 10 residues. This chain's CDR3 is CASREYEQYF. For the CDR3, the DNA is TGTGCCAGCAGGGAATACGAGCAGTACTTC.

This clone appeared a few times. The J gene is TRBJ2-7, the V gene TRBV27; D call uncertain. CDR3 length: 15 amino acids. Deletions cut 5 bases from V and 0 bases from J, with 14 bases between. Germline lookup yields CDR1 MNHEY and CDR2 SMNVEV (reference sequence). DNA of the CDR3: TGTGCCAGCAGTATCCGGACGGCAAGCTCCTACGAGCAGTACTTC. As protein: CASSIRTASSYEQYF.

The chain has TRBV5-6 and TRBJ2-1; D is unclear. This CDR3 region has 15 residues. V gave up 0 bases and J gave up 0 bases, with 7 bases separating them. Germline V gene sequence: CDR1 SGHDT, CDR2 YYEEEE. The CDR3 DNA reads as TGTGCCAGCAGCTTGGGAGGAAGCTCCTACAATGAGCAGTTCTTC. Amino acid sequence: CASSLGGSSYNEQFF.

This clone was recorded a few times. This chain connects TRBV10-3 to TRBJ2-3, with D perhaps matching TRBD1 (5 bases). Germline V gene lookup returns CDR1 ENHRY and CDR2 SYGVKD. The CDR3 contains 14 residues. The ends were cut back, 10 bases at V and 6 bases at J, with 20 bases in the middle. The CDR3 nucleotides read TGTGCCACCACGTCCGTGGGGCCTGCTGATACGCAGTATTTT. Its protein product is CATTSVGPADTQYF.

This chain links TRBV2 with TRBJ1-1; no reliable D call. The germline CDR1 and CDR2 sequences are SNHLY and FYNNEI. Deletions cut 4 bases from V and 0 bases from J, with 6 bases between. This CDR3 has 13 amino acids. CDR3: CASSGKVNTEAFF. The CDR3 nucleotides are TGTGCCAGCAGTGGGAAGGTGAACACTGAAGCTTTCTTT.

The chain is built from TRBV28 and TRBJ2-3; TRBD1 agrees at 7 bases. Per the germline V gene, CDR1 is MDHEN and CDR2 is SYDVKM. The CDR3 runs to 14 residues. The ends lost 5 bases at V and 1 base at J; junction bases unmatched: 3. CDR3: CASSRDRGTDTQYF. The CDR3 DNA reads as TGTGCCAGCAGTCGAGACAGGGGCACAGATACGCAGTATTTT.

This clone was recorded a few times. The chain carries TRBV6-5 and TRBJ2-7; D unclear. The CDR3 runs 11 residues. V shed 6 bases and J shed 2 bases, with 5 bases lying between them. CDR1 and CDR2 from the germline V gene are MNHEY and SVGAGI. The CDR3 here is CASSSPYEQYF. The DNA for the CDR3 is TGTGCCAGCAGCTCTCCCTACGAGCAGTACTTC.

The gene calls are TRBV30 and TRBJ1-1; a possible D gene is TRBD1 (5 bases). The length of the CDR3 is 12 residues. CDR1 is GTSNPN and CDR2 is SVGIG in the germline V gene (reference sequence). V was clipped by 8 bases and J by 1 base, with 11 bases between them. The CDR3 coding sequence is TGTGCCGGCGGAACAGGGAACACTGAAGCTTTCTTT. It encodes CAGGTGNTEAFF. The whole variable domain, remainder taken from reference TRBV30 and TRBJ1-1, is SQTIHQWPATLVQPVGSPLSLECTVEGTSNPNLYWYRQAAGRGLQLLFYSVGIGQISSEVPQNLSASRPQDRQFILSSKKLLLSDSGFYLCAGGTGNTEAFFGQGTRLTVV.

The chain carries TRBV29-1 and TRBJ2-7, with a tentative D call TRBD2 (5 bases). Germline assignment: CDR1 SQVTM and CDR2 ANQGSEA. The CDR3 is 13 amino acids. V was trimmed by 8 bases and J by 2 bases, leaving 16 bases between them. CDR3 loop: CSIPGDGTYEQYF. In nucleotides, the CDR3 is TGCAGCATACCTGGAGACGGGACCTACGAGCAGTACTTC.

V usage is TRBV5-4 and J usage is TRBJ2-7; 10 bases are a match to TRBD2. The germline V gene has CDR1 SGHNT and CDR2 YYREEE (reference sequence). This CDR3 is 14 amino acids long. J gave up 3 bases and V 3 bases, and 3 bases lay outside the gene matches. The CDR3 sequence: CASSSGLADYEQYF. As DNA, the CDR3 is TGTGCCAGCAGCTCAGGACTAGCGGACTACGAGCAGTACTTC. Filled out from reference TRBV5-4 and TRBJ2-7, the complete variable domain reads ETGVTQSPTHLIKTRGQQVTLRCSSQSGHNTVSWYQQALGQGPQFIFQYYREEENGRGNFPPRFSGLQFPNYSSELNVNALELDDSALYLCASSSGLADYEQYFGPGTRLTVT.

This clone was found a few times. This chain connects TRBV14 to TRBJ2-4; D call uncertain. The V and J ends lost 5 bases and 3 bases respectively, with 20 bases between them. Germline V lookup: CDR1 SGHDN, CDR2 FVKESK. This CDR3 spans 17 amino acids. In DNA, the CDR3 is TGTGCCAGCAGCTCCCGGTTGCGCGTTCCGGGCAAAAACATTCAGTACTTC. Its translation is CASSSRLRVPGKNIQYF.

The table lists this clone with a few counts. This rearrangement joins TRBV29-1 to TRBJ2-7; 8 nucleotides line up with TRBD1. This CDR3 spans 13 amino acids. V was pared by 2 bases and J by 6 bases, with 6 bases of the junction left unmatched. In germline, CDR1 is SQVTM, CDR2 ANQGSEA. In DNA, the CDR3 is TGCAGCGTTGAATCGAGACAGGGGTTCGAGCAGTACTTC. This encodes CSVESRQGFEQYF.

This clone was seen only a few times. CDR3 bases: TGTGCCAGCACTGGGACTAGCTCCTACAATGAGCAGTTCTTC. This encodes CASTGTSSYNEQFF. The rearrangement uses TRBV28 and TRBJ2-1; 8 positions match TRBD2. CDR3 length: 14 residues. CDR1 MDHEN and CDR2 SYDVKM come from the germline V gene. Trimming cost V 7 bases and J 0 bases; bases outside gene matches: 2. The full variable domain, rest sourced from reference TRBV28 and TRBJ2-1, is DVKVTQSSRYLVKRTGEKVFLECVQDMDHENMFWYRQDPGLGLRLIYFSYDVKMKEKGDIPEGYSVSREKKERFSLILESASTNQTSMYLCASTGTSSYNEQFFGPGTRLTVL.

This chain links TRBV28 with TRBJ2-1, with a possible D match to TRBD1 (5 bases). Trimming stripped 8 bases from V and 4 bases from J, with 9 bases between. This CDR3 contains 12 residues. CDR1 is MDHEN and CDR2 is SYDVKM in the germline V gene. For the CDR3, the DNA is TGTGCCAGCGCCACAGGATACAATGAGCAGTTCTTC. This encodes CASATGYNEQFF.

The chain has TRBV2 and TRBJ1-1, with a tentative D call TRBD1 (6 bases). The CDR3 has 11 amino acids. Germline assignment: CDR1 SNHLY and CDR2 FYNNEI. Trimming took off 4 bases at V and 7 bases at J, with 7 bases between the two ends. The CDR3 bases are TGTGCCAGCAGTGTACAGGGTGAAGCTTTCTTT. Translated, it gives CASSVQGEAFF. The full variable domain, completed using reference TRBV2 and TRBJ1-1, is EPEVTQTPSHQVTQMGQEVILRCVPISNHLYFYWYRQILGQKVEFLVSFYNNEISEKSEIFDDQFSVERPDGSNFTLKIRSTKLEDSAMYFCASSVQGEAFFGQGTRLTVV.

The CDR3 DNA sequence: TGTGCCAGCGGGGGGTCGGCCACTGAAGCTTTCTTT. Translating it yields CASGGSATEAFF. The chain has TRBV28 and TRBJ1-1; D might be TRBD1 (5 bases). Germline lookup yields CDR1 MDHEN and CDR2 SYDVKM. The length of the CDR3 is 12 residues. V gave up 8 bases and J gave up 4 bases, with 11 bases separating them.

CDR3 region: CASSPRKGGAGNEQFF. CDR3 nucleotide sequence: TGTGCCAGCAGCCCCCGTAAGGGGGGGGCGGGTAATGAGCAGTTCTTC. This chain connects TRBV7-6 to TRBJ2-1; tentative D call: TRBD2 (7 bases). The CDR3 runs to 16 residues. The V end lost 5 bases, the J end lost 7 bases, and 21 bases lay between the germline ends. CDR1 is SGHVS, CDR2 FNYEAQ, per germline.

In this sample, this clone turned up once. This chain connects TRBV7-9 to TRBJ1-2; 10 bases are a match to TRBD1. Germline loops: CDR1 SEHNR, CDR2 FQNEAQ (reference sequence). The CDR3 runs 15 residues. The V segment lost 4 bases and the J segment 6 bases; nucleotides outside the gene matches: 8. CDR3 region: CASSSGQGTEDGYTF. In DNA, the CDR3 is TGTGCCAGCAGCTCGGGACAGGGGACTGAAGATGGCTACACCTTC.

This clone has more than one count but fewer than ten. The rearrangement links TRBV4-1 to TRBJ2-1; no reliable D call. V was trimmed by 0 bases and J by 8 bases, leaving 14 bases between them. Germline V gene sequence: CDR1 MGHRA, CDR2 YSYEKL. The CDR3 has 15 amino acids. The CDR3 bases are TGCGCCAGCAGCCAAGATCGGGCTCCCGCGGATGAGCAGTTCTTC. Protein product: CASSQDRAPADEQFF.

Only a few counts were recorded for this clone. Other nucleotide sequences from this sample produce the same CDR3. The rearrangement uses TRBV29-1 and TRBJ1-2; tentatively, D is TRBD1 (5 bases). Trimming stripped 5 bases from V and 4 bases from J, with 14 bases between. The length of the CDR3 is 13 residues. The germline CDR1 and CDR2 sequences are SQVTM and ANQGSEA. In DNA, the CDR3 is TGCAGCGTTCCCGGGACCGGGCGCTATGGCTACACCTTC. This codes for CSVPGTGRYGYTF.

The chain has TRBV30 and TRBJ1-2; D remains ambiguous. Germline CDR1 and CDR2: GTSNPN and SVGIG (reference sequence). The germline V and J ends were trimmed by 1 base and 5 bases, with 5 bases remaining between them. The CDR3 has 11 residues. CDR3 coding DNA: TGTGCCTGGAGTGCTCCGTATGGCTACACCTTC. Amino acid sequence: CAWSAPYGYTF.

This sequence joins TRBV6-6 and TRBJ2-1, with 10 positions matching TRBD2. V shed 7 bases and J 13 bases; nucleotides not matched to a gene: 10. Per the germline V gene, CDR1 is MNHNY and CDR2 is SVGAGI (reference sequence). The CDR3 is made up of 13 amino acids. CDR3 sequence: CASKGLAGDSQFF. The DNA of the CDR3 is TGTGCCAGCAAAGGGCTAGCGGGAGACAGTCAGTTCTTC.

This clone turned up a few times. This chain links TRBV29-1 with TRBJ2-7, with unresolved D. Germline values: CDR1 SQVTM, CDR2 ANQGSEA. The CDR3 contains 12 residues. Deletions cut 4 bases from V and 2 bases from J, with 9 bases between. The DNA of the CDR3 is TGCAGCGTTGGTGGGAACCCCTACGAGCAGTACTTC. This sequence encodes CSVGGNPYEQYF.

The chain joins TRBV29-1 to TRBJ1-5; 7 bases agree with TRBD1. The CDR3 is made up of 14 amino acids. Trimming took 5 bases from V and 3 from J; bases not matched to a gene: 7. Per the germline V gene, CDR1 is SQVTM and CDR2 is ANQGSEA. The CDR3 region has the DNA TGCAGCGTTACGCAGGGGGAAGACAATCAGCCCCAGCATTTT. Its translation is CSVTQGEDNQPQHF.

This clone has more than one count but fewer than ten. This sequence joins TRBV30 and TRBJ1-2; TRBD1 is a possible D gene (6 bases). The V end lost 1 base, the J end lost 6 bases, and 6 bases lay between the germline ends. This CDR3 has 11 amino acids. From germline, CDR1 is GTSNPN and CDR2 SVGIG (reference sequence). This CDR3 reads CAWSEGDGYTF. Here the CDR3 DNA reads TGTGCCTGGAGTGAGGGGGATGGCTACACCTTC. Looking up the rest from reference TRBV30 and TRBJ1-2 gives the full variable domain: SQTIHQWPATLVQPVGSPLSLECTVEGTSNPNLYWYRQAAGRGLQLLFYSVGIGQISSEVPQNLSASRPQDRQFILSSKKLLLSDSGFYLCAWSEGDGYTFGSGTRLTVV.

The chain combines TRBV15 with TRBJ2-5, with TRBD2 matching over 9 bases. Germline CDR1 is LNHNV and CDR2 is YYDKDF (reference sequence). This CDR3 region has 17 residues. J was trimmed by 2 bases and V by 3 bases; bases with no gene match: 10. The CDR3 region is CATSSGLWTSEQETQYF. The CDR3 DNA follows: TGTGCCACCAGCAGTGGGCTGTGGACTAGCGAACAAGAGACCCAGTACTTC.

The chain combines TRBV28 with TRBJ2-7; D remains unclear. CDR1 is MDHEN, CDR2 SYDVKM, per germline. V was cut by 3 bases and J by 6 bases, with 6 bases left in between. CDR3 length: 11 amino acids. This chain's CDR3 is CASSLTLEQYF. The CDR3 coding sequence is TGTGCCAGCAGTTTGACCCTCGAGCAGTACTTC.